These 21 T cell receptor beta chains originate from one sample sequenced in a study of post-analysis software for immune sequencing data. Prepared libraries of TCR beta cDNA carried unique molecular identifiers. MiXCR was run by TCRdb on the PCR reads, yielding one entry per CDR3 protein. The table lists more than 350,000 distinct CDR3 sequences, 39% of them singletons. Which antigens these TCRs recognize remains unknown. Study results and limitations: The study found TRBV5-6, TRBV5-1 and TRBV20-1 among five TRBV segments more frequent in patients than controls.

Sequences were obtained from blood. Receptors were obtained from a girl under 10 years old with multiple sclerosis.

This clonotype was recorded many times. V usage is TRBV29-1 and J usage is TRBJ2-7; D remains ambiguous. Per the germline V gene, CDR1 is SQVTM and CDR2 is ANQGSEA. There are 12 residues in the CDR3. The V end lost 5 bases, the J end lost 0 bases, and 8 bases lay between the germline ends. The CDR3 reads CSVKQSSYEQYF. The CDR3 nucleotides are TGCAGCGTTAAGCAGAGCTCCTACGAGCAGTACTTC.

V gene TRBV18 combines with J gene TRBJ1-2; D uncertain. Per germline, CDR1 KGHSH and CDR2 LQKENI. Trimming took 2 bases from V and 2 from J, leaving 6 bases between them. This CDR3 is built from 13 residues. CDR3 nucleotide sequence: TGTGCCAGCTCACCAAACAGCAACTATGGCTACACCTTC. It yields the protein CASSPNSNYGYTF.

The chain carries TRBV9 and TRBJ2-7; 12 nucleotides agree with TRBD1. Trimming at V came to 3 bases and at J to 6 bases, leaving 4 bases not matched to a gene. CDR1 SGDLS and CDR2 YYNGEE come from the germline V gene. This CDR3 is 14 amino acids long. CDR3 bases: TGTGCCAGCAGCGCAGGGGACAGGGGGCTCGAGCAGTACTTC. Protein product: CASSAGDRGLEQYF.

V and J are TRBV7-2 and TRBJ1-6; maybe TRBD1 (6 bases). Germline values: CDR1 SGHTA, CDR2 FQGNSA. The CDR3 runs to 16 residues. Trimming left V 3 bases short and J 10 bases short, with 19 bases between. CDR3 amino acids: CASSFGGGKVESPLHF. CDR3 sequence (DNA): TGTGCCAGCAGCTTTGGAGGGGGAAAGGTTGAATCACCCCTCCACTTT.

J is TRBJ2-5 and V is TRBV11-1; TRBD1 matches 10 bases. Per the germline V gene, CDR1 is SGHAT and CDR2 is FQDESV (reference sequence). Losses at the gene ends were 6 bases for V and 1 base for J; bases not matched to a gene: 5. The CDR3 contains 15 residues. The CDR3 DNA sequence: TGTGCCAGCAGGACCGGGACAGGGGTCCAAGAGACCCAGTACTTC. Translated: CASRTGTGVQETQYF.

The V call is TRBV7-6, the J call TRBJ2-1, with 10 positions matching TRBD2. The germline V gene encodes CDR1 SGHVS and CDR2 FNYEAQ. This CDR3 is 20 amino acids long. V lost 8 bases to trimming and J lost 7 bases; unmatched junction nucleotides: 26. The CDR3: CASANRRRAGGFDGENEQFF. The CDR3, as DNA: TGTGCCAGCGCGAACCGGCGGCGAGCGGGAGGGTTTGACGGGGAAAATGAGCAGTTCTTC.

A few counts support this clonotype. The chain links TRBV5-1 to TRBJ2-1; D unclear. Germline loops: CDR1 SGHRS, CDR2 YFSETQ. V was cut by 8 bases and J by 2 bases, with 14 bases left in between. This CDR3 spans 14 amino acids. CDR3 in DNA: TGCGCCAGTCGACCCGTGGGCCCCTACAATGAGCAGTTCTTC. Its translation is CASRPVGPYNEQFF.

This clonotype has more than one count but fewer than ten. The CDR3 loop is CSVPLLGYTEAFF. CDR3 DNA: TGCAGTGTCCCCTTGCTGGGGTACACTGAAGCTTTCTTT. The chain joins TRBV20-1 to TRBJ1-1; D is undetermined. Germline V gene lookup returns CDR1 DFQATT and CDR2 SNEGSKA (reference sequence). The CDR3 extends over 13 amino acids. Trimming removed 7 bases from V and 3 bases from J, with 15 bases in between.

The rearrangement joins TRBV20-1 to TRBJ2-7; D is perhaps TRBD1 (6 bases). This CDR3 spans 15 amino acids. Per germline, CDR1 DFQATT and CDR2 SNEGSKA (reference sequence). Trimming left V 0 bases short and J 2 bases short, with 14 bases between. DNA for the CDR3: TGCAGTGCTAGAGATCAGGGGAGACAGGCCTACGAGCAGTACTTC. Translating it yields CSARDQGRQAYEQYF.

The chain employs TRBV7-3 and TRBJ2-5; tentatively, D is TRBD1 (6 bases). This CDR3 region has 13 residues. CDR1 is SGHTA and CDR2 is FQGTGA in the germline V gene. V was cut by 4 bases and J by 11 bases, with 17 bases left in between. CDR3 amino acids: CASSSSGDNEQYF. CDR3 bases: TGTGCCAGCAGCTCCTCAGGGGACAATGAGCAGTACTTC.

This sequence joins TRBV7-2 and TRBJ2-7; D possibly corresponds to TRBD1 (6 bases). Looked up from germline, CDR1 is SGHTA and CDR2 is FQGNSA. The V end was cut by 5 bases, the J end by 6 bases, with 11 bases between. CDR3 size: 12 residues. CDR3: CASSMNRAEQYF. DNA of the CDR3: TGTGCCAGCAGCATGAACAGGGCCGAGCAGTACTTC. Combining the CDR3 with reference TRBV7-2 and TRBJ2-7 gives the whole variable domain GAGVSQSPSNKVTEKGKDVELRCDPISGHTALYWYRQSLGQGLEFLIYFQGNSAPDKSGLPSDRFSAERTGGSVSTLTIQRTQQEDSAVYLCASSMNRAEQYFGPGTRLTVT.

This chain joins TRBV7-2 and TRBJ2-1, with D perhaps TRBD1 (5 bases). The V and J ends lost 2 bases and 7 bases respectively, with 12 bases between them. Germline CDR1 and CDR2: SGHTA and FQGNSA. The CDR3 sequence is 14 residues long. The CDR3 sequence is CASSLPAPGNEQFF. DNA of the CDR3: TGTGCCAGCAGCTTACCGGCTCCAGGGAATGAGCAGTTCTTC.

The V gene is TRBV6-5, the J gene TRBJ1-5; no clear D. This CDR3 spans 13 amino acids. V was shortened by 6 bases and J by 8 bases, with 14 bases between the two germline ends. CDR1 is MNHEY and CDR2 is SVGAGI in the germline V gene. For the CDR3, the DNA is TGTGCCAGCAGCAAGTCCAGCGGGGAGCCCCAGCATTTT. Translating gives CASSKSSGEPQHF.

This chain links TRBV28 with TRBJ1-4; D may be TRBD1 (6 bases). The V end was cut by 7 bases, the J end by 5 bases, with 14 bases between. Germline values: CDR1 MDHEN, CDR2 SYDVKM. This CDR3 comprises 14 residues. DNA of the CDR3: TGTGCCAGCACCCTGGCGGGGGGCAATGAAAAACTGTTTTTT. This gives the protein CASTLAGGNEKLFF. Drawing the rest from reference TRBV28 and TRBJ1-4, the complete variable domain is DVKVTQSSRYLVKRTGEKVFLECVQDMDHENMFWYRQDPGLGLRLIYFSYDVKMKEKGDIPEGYSVSREKKERFSLILESASTNQTSMYLCASTLAGGNEKLFFGSGTQLSVL.

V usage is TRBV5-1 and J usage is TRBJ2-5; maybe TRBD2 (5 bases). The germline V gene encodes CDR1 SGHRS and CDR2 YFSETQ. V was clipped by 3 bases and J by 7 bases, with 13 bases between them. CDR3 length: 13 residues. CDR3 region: CASSSEVVGTQYF. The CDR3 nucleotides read TGCGCCAGCAGCTCGGAGGTCGTGGGGACCCAGTACTTC.

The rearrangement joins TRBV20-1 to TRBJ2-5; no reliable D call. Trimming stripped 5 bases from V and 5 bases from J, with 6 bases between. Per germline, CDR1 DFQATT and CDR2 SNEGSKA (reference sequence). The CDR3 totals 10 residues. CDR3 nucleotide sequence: TGCAGTGCTGTGGTGGAGACCCAGTACTTC. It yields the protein CSAVVETQYF.

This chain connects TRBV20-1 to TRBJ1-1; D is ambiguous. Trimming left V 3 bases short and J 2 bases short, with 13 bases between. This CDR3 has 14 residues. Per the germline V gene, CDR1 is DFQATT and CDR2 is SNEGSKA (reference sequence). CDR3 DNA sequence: TGCAGTGCTAGGAATAGGGTGGTTAACACTGAAGCTTTCTTT. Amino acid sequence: CSARNRVVNTEAFF.

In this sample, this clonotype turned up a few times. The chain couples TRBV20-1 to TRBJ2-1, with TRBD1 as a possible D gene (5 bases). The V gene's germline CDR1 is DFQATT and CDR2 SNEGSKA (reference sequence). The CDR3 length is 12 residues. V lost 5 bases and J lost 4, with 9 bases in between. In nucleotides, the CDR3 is TGCAGTGCTTTAGGGGAATACAATGAGCAGTTCTTC. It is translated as CSALGEYNEQFF.

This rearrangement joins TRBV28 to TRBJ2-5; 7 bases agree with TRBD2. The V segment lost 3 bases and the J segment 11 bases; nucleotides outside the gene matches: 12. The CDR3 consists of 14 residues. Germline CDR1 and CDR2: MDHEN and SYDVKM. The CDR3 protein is CASSFASGSQGQYF. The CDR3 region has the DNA TGTGCCAGCAGTTTCGCTAGCGGTTCCCAAGGGCAGTACTTC.

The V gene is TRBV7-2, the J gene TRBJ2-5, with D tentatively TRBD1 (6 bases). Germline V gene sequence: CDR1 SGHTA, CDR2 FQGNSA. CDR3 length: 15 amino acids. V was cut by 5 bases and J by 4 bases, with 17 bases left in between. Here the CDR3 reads CASSQSDSRRETQYF. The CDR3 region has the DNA TGTGCCAGCAGCCAGTCGGACAGCAGGAGAGAGACCCAGTACTTC. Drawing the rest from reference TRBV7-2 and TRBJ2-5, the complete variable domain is GAGVSQSPSNKVTEKGKDVELRCDPISGHTALYWYRQSLGQGLEFLIYFQGNSAPDKSGLPSDRFSAERTGGSVSTLTIQRTQQEDSAVYLCASSQSDSRRETQYFGPGTRLLVL.

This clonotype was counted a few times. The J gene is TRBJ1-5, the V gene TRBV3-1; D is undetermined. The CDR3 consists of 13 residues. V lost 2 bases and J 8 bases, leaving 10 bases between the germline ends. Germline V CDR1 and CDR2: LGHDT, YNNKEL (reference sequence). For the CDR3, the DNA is TGTGCCAGCAGCCAATCGAGAGGGAAGCCCCAGCATTTT. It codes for CASSQSRGKPQHF.